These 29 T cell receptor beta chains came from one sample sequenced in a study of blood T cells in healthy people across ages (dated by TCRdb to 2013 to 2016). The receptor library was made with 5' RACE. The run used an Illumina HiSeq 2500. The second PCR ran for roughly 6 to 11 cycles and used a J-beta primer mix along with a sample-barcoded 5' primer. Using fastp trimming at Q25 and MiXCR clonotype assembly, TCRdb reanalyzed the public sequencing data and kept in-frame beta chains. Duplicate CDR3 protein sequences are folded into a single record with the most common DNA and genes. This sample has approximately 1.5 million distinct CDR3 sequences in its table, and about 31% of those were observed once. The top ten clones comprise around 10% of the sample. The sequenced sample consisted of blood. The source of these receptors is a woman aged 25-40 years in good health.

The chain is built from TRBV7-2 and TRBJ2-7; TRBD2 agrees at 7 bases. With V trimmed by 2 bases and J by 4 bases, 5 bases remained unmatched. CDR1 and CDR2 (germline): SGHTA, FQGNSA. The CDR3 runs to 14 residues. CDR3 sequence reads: CASSLFSSGYEQYF. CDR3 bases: TGTGCCAGCAGCTTATTTTCTAGCGGTTACGAGCAGTACTTC.

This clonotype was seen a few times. The CDR3 loop is CASSFGTSGTTDTQYF. For the CDR3, the DNA is TGTGCCAGCAGCTTCGGGACTAGCGGGACCACAGATACGCAGTATTTT. The J gene is TRBJ2-3, the V gene TRBV7-9, with 13 nucleotides matching TRBD2. Germline-derived CDR1 and CDR2 are SEHNR and FQNEAQ (reference sequence). V shed 3 bases, J shed 2 bases, and the junction held 2 bases outside the gene matches. The CDR3 length is 16 residues.

The CDR3 DNA is TGTGCCGGCGGGTTAGGCCCAATCGATTCCACAGATACGCAGTATTTT. Translated: CAGGLGPIDSTDTQYF. The chain links TRBV6-2 or TRBV6-3 to TRBJ2-3; a weak D match, TRBD2 (5 bases). The germline V gene encodes CDR1 MNHEY and CDR2 SVGEGT. CDR3 length: 16 residues. The V and J ends lost 11 bases and 2 bases respectively, with 23 bases between them.

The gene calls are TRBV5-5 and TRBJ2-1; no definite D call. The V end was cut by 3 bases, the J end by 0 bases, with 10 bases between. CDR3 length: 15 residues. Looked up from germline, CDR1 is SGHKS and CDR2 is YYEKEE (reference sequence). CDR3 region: CASSWSVSSYNEQFF. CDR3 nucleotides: TGTGCCAGCAGCTGGTCCGTTAGCTCCTACAATGAGCAGTTCTTC.

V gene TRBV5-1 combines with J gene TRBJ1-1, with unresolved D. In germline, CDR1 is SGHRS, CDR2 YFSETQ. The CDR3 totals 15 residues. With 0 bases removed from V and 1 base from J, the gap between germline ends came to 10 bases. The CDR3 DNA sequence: TGCGCCAGCAGCTTGGACACCACGAGGAACACTGAAGCTTTCTTT. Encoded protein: CASSLDTTRNTEAFF.

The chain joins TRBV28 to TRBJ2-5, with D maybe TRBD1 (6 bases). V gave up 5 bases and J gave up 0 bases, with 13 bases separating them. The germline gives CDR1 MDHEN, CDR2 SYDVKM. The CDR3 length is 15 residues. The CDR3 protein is CASSPRGQNQETQYF. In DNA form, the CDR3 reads TGTGCCAGCAGTCCCAGGGGCCAAAACCAAGAGACCCAGTACTTC.

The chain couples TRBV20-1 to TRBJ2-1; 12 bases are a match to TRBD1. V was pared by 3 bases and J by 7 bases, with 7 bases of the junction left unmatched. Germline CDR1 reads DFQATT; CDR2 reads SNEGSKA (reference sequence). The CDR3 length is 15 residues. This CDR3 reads CSASFGTGGWNEQFF. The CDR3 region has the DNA TGCAGTGCTAGTTTCGGGACAGGGGGCTGGAATGAGCAGTTCTTC.

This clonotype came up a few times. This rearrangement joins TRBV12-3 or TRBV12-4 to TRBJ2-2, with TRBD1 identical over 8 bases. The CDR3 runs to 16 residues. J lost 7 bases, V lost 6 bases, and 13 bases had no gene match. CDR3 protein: CASSTIGTGHIGELFF. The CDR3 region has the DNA TGTGCCAGCAGCACGATCGGGACAGGCCACATCGGGGAGCTGTTTTTT.

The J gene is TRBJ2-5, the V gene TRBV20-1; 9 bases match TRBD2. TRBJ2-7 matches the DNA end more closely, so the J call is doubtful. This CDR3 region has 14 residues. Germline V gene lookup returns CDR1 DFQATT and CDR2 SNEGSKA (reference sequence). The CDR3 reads CSAFRREGPDEQYF. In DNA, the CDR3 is TGCAGTGCTTTCCGGCGGGAGGGTCCCGACGAGCAGTACTTC.

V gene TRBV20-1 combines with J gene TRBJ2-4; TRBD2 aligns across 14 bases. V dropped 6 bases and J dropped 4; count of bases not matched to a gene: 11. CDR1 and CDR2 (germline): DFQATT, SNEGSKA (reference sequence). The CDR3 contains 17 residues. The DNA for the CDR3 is TGCAGTGCACCCGATACCGGGACTAGCGGGAGAAAAAACATTCAGTACTTC. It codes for CSAPDTGTSGRKNIQYF.

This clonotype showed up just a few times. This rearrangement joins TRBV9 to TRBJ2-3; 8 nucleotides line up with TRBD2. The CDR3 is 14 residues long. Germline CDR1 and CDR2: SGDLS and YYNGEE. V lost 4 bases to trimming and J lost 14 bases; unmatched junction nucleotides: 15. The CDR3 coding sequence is TGTGCCAGCAGCCCCACGGGACTAGAAAACTGGGTGTATTTT. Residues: CASSPTGLENWVYF.

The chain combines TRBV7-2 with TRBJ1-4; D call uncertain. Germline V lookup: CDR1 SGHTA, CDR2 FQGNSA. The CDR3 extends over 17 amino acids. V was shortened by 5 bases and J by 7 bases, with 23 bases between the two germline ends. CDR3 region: CASSLEVGTLGSEKLFF. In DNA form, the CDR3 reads TGTGCCAGCAGCCTAGAAGTCGGCACCCTAGGCAGTGAAAAACTGTTTTTT.

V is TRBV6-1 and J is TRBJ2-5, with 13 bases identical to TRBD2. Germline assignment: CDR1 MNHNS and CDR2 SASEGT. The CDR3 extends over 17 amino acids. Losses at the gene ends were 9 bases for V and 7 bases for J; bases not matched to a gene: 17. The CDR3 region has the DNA TGTGCCAGTAGTAAAGGGACTAGCGGGGTGATGTTAGGGACCCAGTACTTC. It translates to CASSKGTSGVMLGTQYF.

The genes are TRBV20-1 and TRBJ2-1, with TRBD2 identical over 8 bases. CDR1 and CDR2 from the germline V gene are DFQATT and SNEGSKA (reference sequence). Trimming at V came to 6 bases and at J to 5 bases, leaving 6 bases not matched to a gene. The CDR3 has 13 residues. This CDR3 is CSARGGGHNEQFF. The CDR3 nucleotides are TGCAGTGCCAGGGGCGGGGGGCACAATGAGCAGTTCTTC.

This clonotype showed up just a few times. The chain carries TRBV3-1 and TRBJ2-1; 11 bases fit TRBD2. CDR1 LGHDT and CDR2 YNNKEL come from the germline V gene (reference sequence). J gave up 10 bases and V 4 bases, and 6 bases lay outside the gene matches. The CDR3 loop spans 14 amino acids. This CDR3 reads CASSLVPSGGEQFF. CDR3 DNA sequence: TGTGCCAGCAGCCTCGTACCTAGCGGGGGGGAGCAGTTCTTC.

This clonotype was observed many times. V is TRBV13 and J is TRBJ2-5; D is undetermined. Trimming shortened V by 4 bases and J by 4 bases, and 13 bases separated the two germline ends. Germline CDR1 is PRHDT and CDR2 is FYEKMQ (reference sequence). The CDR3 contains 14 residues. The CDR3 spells CASSSDAGGETQYF. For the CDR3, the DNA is TGTGCCAGCAGCTCAGATGCCGGTGGAGAGACCCAGTACTTC.

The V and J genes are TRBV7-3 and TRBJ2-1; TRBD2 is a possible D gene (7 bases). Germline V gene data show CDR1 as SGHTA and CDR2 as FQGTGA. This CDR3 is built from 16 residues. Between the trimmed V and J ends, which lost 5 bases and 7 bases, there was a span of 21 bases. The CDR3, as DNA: TGTGCCAGCAGCCCCCTTGGTAGGGGGGGGGCGAATGAGCAGTTCTTC. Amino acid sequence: CASSPLGRGGANEQFF.

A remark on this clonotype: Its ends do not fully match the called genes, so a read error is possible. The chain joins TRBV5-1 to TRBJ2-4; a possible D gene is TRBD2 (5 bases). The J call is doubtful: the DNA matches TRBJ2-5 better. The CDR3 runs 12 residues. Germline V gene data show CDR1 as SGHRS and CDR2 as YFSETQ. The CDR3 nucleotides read TGCGCCGGCAGCCTGCCGGGGGAGACCCAGTACTTC. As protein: CAGSLPGETQYF.

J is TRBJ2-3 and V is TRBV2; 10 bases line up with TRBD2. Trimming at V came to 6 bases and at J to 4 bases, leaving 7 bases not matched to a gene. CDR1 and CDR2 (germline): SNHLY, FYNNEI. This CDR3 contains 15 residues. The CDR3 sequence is CASRAAGGIPDTQYF. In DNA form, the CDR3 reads TGTGCCAGCAGGGCAGCGGGGGGGATCCCAGATACGCAGTATTTT.

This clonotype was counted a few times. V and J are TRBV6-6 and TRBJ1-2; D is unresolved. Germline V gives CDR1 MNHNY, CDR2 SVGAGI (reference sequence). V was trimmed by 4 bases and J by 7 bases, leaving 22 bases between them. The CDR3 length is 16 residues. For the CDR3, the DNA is TGTGCCAGCAGTTCTACTGGGGTCAGAGCCTCCGTTGGCTACACCTTC. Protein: CASSSTGVRASVGYTF.

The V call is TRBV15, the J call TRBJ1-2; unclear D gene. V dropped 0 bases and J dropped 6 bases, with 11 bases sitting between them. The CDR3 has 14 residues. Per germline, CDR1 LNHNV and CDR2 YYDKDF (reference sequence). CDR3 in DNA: TGTGCCACCAGCAGAGACAGGATTGACCATGGCTACACCTTC. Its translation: CATSRDRIDHGYTF.

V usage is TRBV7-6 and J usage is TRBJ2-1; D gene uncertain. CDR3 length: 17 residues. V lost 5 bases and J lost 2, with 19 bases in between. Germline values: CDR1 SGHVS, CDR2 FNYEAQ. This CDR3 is CASSPFDISRAYNEQFF. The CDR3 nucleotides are TGTGCCAGCAGCCCGTTCGACATCTCCCGAGCCTACAATGAGCAGTTCTTC.

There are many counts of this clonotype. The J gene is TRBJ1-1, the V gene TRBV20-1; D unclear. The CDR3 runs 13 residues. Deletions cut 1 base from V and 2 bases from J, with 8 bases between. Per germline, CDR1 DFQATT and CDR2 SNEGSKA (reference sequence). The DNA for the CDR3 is TGCAGTGCTAGAGGGGGTGGAAACACTGAAGCTTTCTTT. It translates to CSARGGGNTEAFF.

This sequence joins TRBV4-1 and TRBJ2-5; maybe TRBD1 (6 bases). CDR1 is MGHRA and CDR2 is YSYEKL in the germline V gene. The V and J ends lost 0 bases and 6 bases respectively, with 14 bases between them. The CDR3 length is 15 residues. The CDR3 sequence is CASSQETGMMKTQYF. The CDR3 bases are TGCGCCAGCAGCCAAGAAACAGGGATGATGAAGACCCAGTACTTC.

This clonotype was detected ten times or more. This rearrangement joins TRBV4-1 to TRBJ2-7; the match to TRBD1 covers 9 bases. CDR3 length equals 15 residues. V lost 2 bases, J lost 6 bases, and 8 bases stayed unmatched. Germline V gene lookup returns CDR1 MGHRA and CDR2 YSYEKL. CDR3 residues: CASSQSGTGFAEQYF. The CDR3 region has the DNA TGCGCCAGCAGCCAATCCGGGACAGGGTTCGCCGAGCAGTACTTC.

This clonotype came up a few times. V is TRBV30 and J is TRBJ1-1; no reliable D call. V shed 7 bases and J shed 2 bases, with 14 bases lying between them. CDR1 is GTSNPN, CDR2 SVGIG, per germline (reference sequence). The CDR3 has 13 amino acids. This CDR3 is CAYQQRQNTEAFF. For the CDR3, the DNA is TGTGCCTACCAACAGCGACAAAACACTGAAGCTTTCTTT.

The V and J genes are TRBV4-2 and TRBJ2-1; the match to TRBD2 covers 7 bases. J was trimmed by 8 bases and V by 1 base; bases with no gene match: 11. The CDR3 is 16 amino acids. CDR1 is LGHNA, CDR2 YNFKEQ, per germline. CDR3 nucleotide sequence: TGTGCCAGCAGCCAAGCTTCGGGCGGGAGATGGGATGAGCAGTTCTTC. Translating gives CASSQASGGRWDEQFF.

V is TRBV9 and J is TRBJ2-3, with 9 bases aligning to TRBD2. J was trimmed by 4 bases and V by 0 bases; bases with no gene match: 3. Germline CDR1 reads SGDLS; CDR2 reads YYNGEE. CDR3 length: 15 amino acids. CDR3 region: CASSVGSGGSDTQYF. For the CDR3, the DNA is TGTGCCAGCAGCGTAGGTAGCGGGGGTTCAGATACGCAGTATTTT.

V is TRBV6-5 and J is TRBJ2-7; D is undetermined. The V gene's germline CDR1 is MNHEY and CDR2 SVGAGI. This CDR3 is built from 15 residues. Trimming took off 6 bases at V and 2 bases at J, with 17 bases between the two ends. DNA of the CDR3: TGTGCCAGCAGCCTGTCGTCGGACGCAACCTACGAGCAGTACTTC. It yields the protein CASSLSSDATYEQYF.